The 28 T cell receptor beta chains given below trace back to one sample, sequenced in a study of cytomegalovirus exposure and HLA in healthy donors. The PCR had 60 Vbeta and 13 Jbeta primers. Repertoires were generated with immunoSEQ multiplex PCR, while TCRdb's copy carries only in-frame clones and drops some. The table has around 300,000 clones, about 83% seen once; the top ten hold more than 1.5%. Input material: PBMCs. These receptors were obtained from a woman between 35 and 50 years old in good health and CMV-seropositive.

The rearrangement links TRBV4-3 to TRBJ1-2; TRBD1 might be the D (6 bases). The CDR3 loop spans 13 amino acids. Germline V gene data show CDR1 as LGHNA and CDR2 as YSLEER. V was trimmed by 0 bases and J by 4 bases, leaving 6 bases between them. CDR3 nucleotide sequence: TGCGCCAGCAGCCAAGACAGGGGCTATGGCTACACCTTC. Protein: CASSQDRGYGYTF.

The V and J genes are TRBV11-3 and TRBJ2-7, with D perhaps matching TRBD2 (5 bases). This CDR3 has 14 residues. Between the trimmed V and J ends, which lost 1 base and 3 bases, there was a span of 10 bases. Germline assignment: CDR1 SGHNT and CDR2 YENEEA. In DNA form, the CDR3 reads TGTGCCAGCAGCTTAGCTTTCGGGATCTACGAGCAGTACTTC. Amino acids: CASSLAFGIYEQYF.

J is TRBJ1-1 and V is TRBV23-1; D is unclear. TRBV23-1 is an ORF, with its function uncertain. The CDR3 runs to 9 residues. V lost 10 bases and J lost 11, with 11 bases in between. CDR3: CAIELEAFF. The CDR3 DNA is TGCGCCATCGAACTCGAGGCTTTCTTT.

This clone was picked up a small number of times. This sequence joins TRBV19 and TRBJ1-4; D not resolved. CDR1 is LNHDA and CDR2 is SQIVND in the germline V gene (reference sequence). V was shortened by 4 bases and J by 7 bases, with 22 bases between the two germline ends. This CDR3 has 17 residues. The DNA for the CDR3 is TGTGCCAGTAGTACGACGTCGGGGAGGGTTTTCGGTGAAAAACTGTTTTTT. This translates into CASSTTSGRVFGEKLFF.

The J gene is TRBJ2-1, the V gene TRBV6-5; 7 bases fit TRBD2. V trimming: 0 bases; J trimming: 6 bases; junction bases outside the gene matches: 8. Germline V lookup: CDR1 MNHEY, CDR2 SVGAGI. The CDR3 contains 16 residues. Here the CDR3 reads CASSYSKASGVNEQFF. CDR3 coding DNA: TGTGCCAGCAGTTACTCGAAGGCTAGCGGAGTCAATGAGCAGTTCTTC.

This chain joins TRBV11-2 and TRBJ1-1, with a possible D match to TRBD1 (5 bases). The V end lost 4 bases, the J end lost 5 bases, and 20 bases lay between the germline ends. The CDR3 has 16 residues. The germline gives CDR1 SGHAT, CDR2 FQNNGV. CDR3 loop: CASSSSPGLTRTEAFF. Here the CDR3 DNA reads TGTGCCAGCAGCTCCTCTCCAGGGTTGACGAGAACTGAAGCTTTCTTT.

This chain uses TRBV19 with TRBJ2-7; TRBD2 is a possible D gene (6 bases). In germline, CDR1 is LNHDA, CDR2 SQIVND (reference sequence). V was trimmed by 2 bases and J by 6 bases, leaving 14 bases between them. This CDR3 contains 14 residues. CDR3: CASSITGGVGEQYF. The CDR3 DNA reads as TGTGCCAGTAGTATAACAGGAGGGGTAGGCGAGCAGTACTTC.

This chain uses TRBV5-1 with TRBJ2-1; D gene uncertain. Germline-derived CDR1 and CDR2 are SGHRS and YFSETQ. This CDR3 comprises 13 residues. DNA of the CDR3: TGCGTCCTACGGCCTAGTCCAGACAATGAGCAGTTCTTC. This encodes CVLRPSPDNEQFF.

The chain combines TRBV2 with TRBJ1-6; 10 positions agree with TRBD1. The CDR3 consists of 15 residues. CDR1 SNHLY and CDR2 FYNNEI come from the germline V gene. V gave up 6 bases and J gave up 10 bases; unmatched junction bases: 9. CDR3 amino acids: CASRDYRDRGSPLHF. CDR3 in DNA: TGTGCCAGCAGAGACTACCGGGACAGGGGATCACCCCTCCACTTT.

The rearrangement joins TRBV10-2 to TRBJ2-1, with D perhaps TRBD1 (5 bases). This CDR3 has 15 amino acids. Germline values: CDR1 WSHSY, CDR2 SAAADI. The ends were cut back, 8 bases at V and 6 bases at J, with 20 bases in the middle. The DNA for the CDR3 is TGCGCCAGCGCTAACCCCGCAGGGAAAGGCAATGAGCAGTTCTTC. Its translation: CASANPAGKGNEQFF.

The chain has TRBV27 and TRBJ2-5; TRBD2 aligns across 11 bases. CDR1 MNHEY and CDR2 SMNVEV come from the germline V gene (reference sequence). This CDR3 region has 15 residues. Losses at the gene ends were 0 bases for V and 5 bases for J; bases not matched to a gene: 2. The CDR3 nucleotides are TGTGCCAGCAGTTTATCCCTAGCGGGAGGTGAGACCCAGTACTTC. Protein product: CASSLSLAGGETQYF.

This clone has a single count. The chain is built from TRBV2 and TRBJ1-4, with 9 bases matching TRBD1. V lost 3 bases, J lost 8 bases, and 7 bases stayed unmatched. The germline gives CDR1 SNHLY, CDR2 FYNNEI. There are 15 residues in the CDR3. The CDR3 region is CASSDSGTGNEKLFF. Here the CDR3 DNA reads TGTGCCAGCAGTGATTCCGGGACAGGGAACGAAAAACTGTTTTTT.

The chain couples TRBV7-9 to TRBJ2-2, with D possibly being TRBD2 (6 bases). V shed 5 bases and J shed 4 bases, with 14 bases lying between them. The V gene's germline CDR1 is SEHNR and CDR2 FQNEAQ (reference sequence). CDR3 size: 15 residues. The CDR3 DNA is TGTGCCAGCAGCCCCCTCGGGAGACGCACCGGGGAGCTGTTTTTT. It encodes CASSPLGRRTGELFF.

V usage is TRBV27 and J usage is TRBJ1-2; 7 bases are shared with TRBD1. Per the germline V gene, CDR1 is MNHEY and CDR2 is SMNVEV (reference sequence). J was trimmed by 0 bases and V by 4 bases; bases with no gene match: 8. The CDR3 extends over 16 amino acids. The DNA for the CDR3 is TGTGCCAGCAGTTACGCGCCAGGGGGAGCTAACTATGGCTACACCTTC. The encoded protein is CASSYAPGGANYGYTF.

This chain connects TRBV7-6 to TRBJ2-3; the match to TRBD1 covers 9 bases. Germline V lookup: CDR1 SGHVS, CDR2 FNYEAQ. Unmatched junction bases numbered 4, after V lost 2 bases and J lost 1 base. The CDR3 loop spans 16 amino acids. The CDR3 region is CASSLWGQGGTDTQYF. CDR3 DNA: TGTGCCAGCAGCTTATGGGGACAGGGCGGCACAGATACGCAGTATTTT.

The CDR3 DNA is TGTGCCAGCAGTGAATTCGCGGGAGGCCTCTACAATGAGCAGTTCTTC. Translated, it gives CASSEFAGGLYNEQFF. The chain recombines TRBV6-1 with TRBJ2-1; the match to TRBD2 covers 8 bases. V was pared by 2 bases and J by 3 bases, with 6 bases of the junction left unmatched. This CDR3 spans 16 amino acids. The germline gives CDR1 MNHNS, CDR2 SASEGT.

The chain combines TRBV27 with TRBJ2-3; D possibly corresponds to TRBD1 (5 bases). CDR3 size: 14 residues. Trimming stripped 7 bases from V and 2 bases from J, with 13 bases between. CDR1 and CDR2 from the germline V gene are MNHEY and SMNVEV (reference sequence). The CDR3 protein is CASTWGGSTDTQYF. The CDR3 DNA is TGTGCCAGCACCTGGGGCGGTTCCACAGATACGCAGTATTTT.

This clone was observed once. The V gene is TRBV5-4, the J gene TRBJ2-1; 7 bases match TRBD1. The CDR3 has 14 amino acids. Germline V gene lookup returns CDR1 SGHNT and CDR2 YYREEE (reference sequence). Trimming removed 1 base from V and 7 bases from J; junction bases left unmatched: 5. The CDR3 sequence: CASSLRGPRNEQFF. The CDR3 nucleotides read TGTGCCAGCAGCTTGAGGGGGCCTAGGAATGAGCAGTTCTTC.

The CDR3 DNA reads as TGCAGCATCCGGAGTACAGGGGGTTCATACAATGAGCAGTTCTTC. It specifies CSIRSTGGSYNEQFF. V usage is TRBV29-1 and J usage is TRBJ2-1; 8 nucleotides match TRBD1. V shed 8 bases and J 4 bases; nucleotides not matched to a gene: 13. Germline lookup yields CDR1 SQVTM and CDR2 ANQGSEA. The CDR3 extends over 15 amino acids.

The gene calls are TRBV28 and TRBJ2-5, with 12 bases lining up with TRBD2. Trimming removed 6 bases from V and 5 bases from J; junction bases left unmatched: 4. This CDR3 region has 14 residues. CDR1 is MDHEN, CDR2 SYDVKM, per germline. The CDR3 DNA reads TGTGCCAGCAGGACTAGCGGGAGAGGCGAGACCCAGTACTTC. This translates into CASRTSGRGETQYF.

This clone appeared once. This rearrangement joins TRBV18 to TRBJ1-5, with 9 bases matching TRBD1. Germline-derived CDR1 and CDR2 are KGHSH and LQKENI. Trimming removed 3 bases from V and 3 bases from J; junction bases left unmatched: 6. The CDR3 extends over 16 amino acids. The CDR3 reads CASSPFGTGYNQPQHF. For the CDR3, the DNA is TGTGCCAGCTCACCGTTTGGGACAGGGTACAATCAGCCCCAGCATTTT.

In this sample, this clone turned up many times. The gene calls are TRBV7-6 and TRBJ2-2; D is possibly TRBD1 (7 bases). Germline-derived CDR1 and CDR2 are SGHVS and FNYEAQ. The CDR3 covers 16 residues. Trimming left V 1 base short and J 4 bases short, with 13 bases between. The CDR3 nucleotides are TGTGCCAGCAGCTTAGTGCCCCAGGGGGGCACCGGGGAGCTGTTTTTT. It yields the protein CASSLVPQGGTGELFF.

The chain uses TRBV5-1 and TRBJ2-7, with 8 nucleotides matching TRBD1. V gave up 2 bases and J gave up 4 bases; unmatched junction bases: 14. The CDR3 consists of 17 residues. Germline V lookup: CDR1 SGHRS, CDR2 YFSETQ. CDR3 protein: CASSLALSGTGQYEQYF. CDR3 sequence (DNA): TGCGCCAGCAGCTTAGCACTCTCCGGGACAGGACAATACGAGCAGTACTTC.

V is TRBV25-1 and J is TRBJ1-1; 8 bases are a match to TRBD1. This CDR3 has 16 amino acids. Germline CDR1 MGHDK, CDR2 SYGVNS. The junction had 5 bases not matched to a gene; V was cut back by 1 base and J by 1 base. This CDR3 reads CASSELRTGRNTEAFF. The CDR3 coding sequence is TGTGCCAGCAGTGAATTAAGGACAGGGAGGAACACTGAAGCTTTCTTT.

The rearrangement joins TRBV7-2 to TRBJ2-5; 7 bases are a match to TRBD1. This CDR3 spans 15 amino acids. The V gene's germline CDR1 is SGHTA and CDR2 FQGNSA. With V trimmed by 5 bases and J by 1 base, 7 bases remained unmatched. CDR3 region: CASSPRRQGQETQYF. CDR3 nucleotide sequence: TGTGCCAGCAGCCCGCGAAGACAGGGCCAAGAGACCCAGTACTTC.

The V call is TRBV27, the J call TRBJ2-7; 10 positions match TRBD2. CDR3 length: 15 amino acids. The V segment lost 5 bases and the J segment 5 bases; nucleotides outside the gene matches: 9. CDR1 and CDR2 from the germline V gene are MNHEY and SMNVEV (reference sequence). CDR3 DNA: TGTGCCAGCAGTACCCTAGCGGGAGCAGTCGACGAGCAGTACTTC. It specifies CASSTLAGAVDEQYF.

This chain joins TRBV18 and TRBJ2-7; D is possibly TRBD1 (6 bases). CDR1 is KGHSH, CDR2 LQKENI, per germline. Between the trimmed V and J ends, which lost 6 bases and 0 bases, there was a span of 12 bases. The CDR3 consists of 14 residues. The CDR3 region is CASSRNRDSYEQYF. In DNA form, the CDR3 reads TGTGCCAGCTCTCGCAACAGGGACTCCTACGAGCAGTACTTC.

This chain uses TRBV7-6 with TRBJ1-5; TRBD1 is a possible D gene (5 bases). Per germline, CDR1 SGHVS and CDR2 FNYEAQ. The CDR3 spans 15 residues. V lost 1 base and J lost 0, with 7 bases in between. DNA of the CDR3: TGTGCCAGCAGCTTAGGGACAAATAGCAATCAGCCCCAGCATTTT. It translates to CASSLGTNSNQPQHF.